This T cell receptor (beta chain) was recorded in a study of cytomegalovirus exposure and HLA in healthy donors (dated by TCRdb to about 2017). Describing the broader study: According to an earlier analysis of several hundred of the donors, 150 million to 200 million T cells yielded over 100 million unique TCR beta sequences and about 300 Gb of sequence data. Around 320 gigabases of sequencing data and approximately 85 million unique TCR sequences were included in an early release covering 500 to 750 HLA-typed donors. Of the roughly 400 genotyped donors, approximately 83% fell in the genetic ancestry cluster associated with self-reported Caucasian donors. The study aimed to test whether cataloging public T cell receptors could reveal signatures of past pathogen exposure. The T cell repertoires of around 670 subjects were profiled by immunosequencing and related to cytomegalovirus serostatus. In addition to the first cohort of approximately 650 subjects, a separate validation cohort of 120 different subjects was used. The study combined high-throughput TCR immunosequencing, statistical association of individual TCRs with disease status, and machine learning to predict cytomegalovirus infection status. A later analysis re-examined previously published TCR beta repertoires from about 670 donors and added high-resolution HLA genotyping to investigate patterns of TCR occurrence. The later analysis used no new phenotypic data to find candidate immune exposures, relying instead on TCR beta sequences and their occurrence across donors. An earlier analysis of around 580 of the donors used high-throughput TCR beta sequencing to judge whether each TCR beta V gene segment behaved as functional or pseudogenic. Alongside the repertoire data, information on donor age, sex, ethnicity and CMV serostatus was compiled. A later genetic analysis used genome-wide SNP genotypes for about 60% of the roughly 670 donors, treating that subset as a discovery cohort. Every discovery cohort repertoire had been produced on one sequencing platform. HLA typing included class I and class II loci at four-digit resolution. The number of typed donors differed by locus: about 620-640 for A, B, C, DRB1 and DQB1; some 500 for DQA1; approximately 610 for DPA1; and some 430 for DPB1. Roughly 5 DR-DQ haplotypes were treated as single units for association and clustering because of strong linkage in the cohort. On average, roughly 240,000 unique TCR beta nucleotide sequences were sequenced per donor among roughly 430 genotyped donors of the cohort, with around 19% of those sequences being non-productive. Beyond this particular receptor, the publication reports: When HLA alleles, especially DR and DQ, strongly co-occurred, TCR associations were difficult to assign to individual alleles. A later analysis found that TCR association rates varied across HLA loci, with DRB1 alleles showing the most associated TCRs and HLA-C alleles the fewest. In a later analysis, some 17,000 TCR beta sequences were associated with specific HLA alleles at a false discovery rate of 0.05. A later analysis found that HLA-associated TCR beta chains were more clonally expanded and had lower generation probabilities than equally common non-associated chains. Because the 87-base-pair reads could not distinguish some IMGT-functional V segments, including TRBV6-2 and TRBV6-3, those segments were excluded. Because HLA typing was missing for some donors at each locus, association tests included only the typed subset. Linkage disequilibrium might explain the correlated functional status among segregating V segments, but an unknown experimental factor could not be ruled out. The authors suggested that the approach could potentially be extended to other disease states and immunological phenotypes. The study gave a list of under 200 TCR beta chains associated with cytomegalovirus. This cohort had only TCR beta chains sequenced, and the lack of alpha or paired-chain data limited which features could be detected. Compared with the roughly 700-donor mean, donors in an Asian-associated ancestry cluster had fewer N-insertions in productive TCRs, according to a later genetic analysis. An earlier analysis of 587 of the donors showed that most TCR beta V segments appeared in productive rearrangements either about 90% or about 30% of the time, which broadly matched IMGT annotations. In both the original and validation cohorts, the classifier was reported to diagnose cytomegalovirus status with high specificity and sensitivity. A later genetic analysis associated a missense DCLRE1C variant with V-gene and J-gene trimming of TCR beta chains, and an independent cohort replicated the association. A later analysis reported that several top co-occurrence clusters appeared linked to parvovirus B19, influenza, CMV and Epstein-Barr virus. A further reported finding was that TCR beta sequences accurately predicted the HLA-A and HLA-B alleles for most subjects in the first cohort. Most CMV-associated TCR beta chains appeared to be HLA-restricted in a later analysis, and the HLA associations seemed to be driven largely by CMV exposure. CMV serostatus was the only immune exposure information available for the cohort. The sequencing pipeline was judged likely to have produced a cluster of highly shared sequence variants as a technical artifact. The presence/absence analyses assumed that sequencing depth was roughly uniform across donors, and that assumption may not be true. The earlier analysis of approximately 540 of the donors excluded fewer than 20 rarely observed V segments, including chromosome 9 orphons, because counts were too low. Across donors, most TCR sequences were observed very rarely, whereas some public TCRs were present in many individuals. A few of the identified cytomegalovirus-associated TCR beta chains were confirmed in vitro to be specific for cytomegalovirus antigens.

In total, roughly 670 healthy bone marrow donors made up the cohort. Cohort members were all nominally healthy when sampled, although unrecorded immune exposures were likely present. The donor tested CMV seropositive, placing the donor among the 250 to 350 seropositive members of the cohort. Each donor provided a peripheral blood sample, and peripheral blood mononuclear cells were used for TCR beta sequencing. The Qiagen DNeasy Blood Extraction Kit was used to extract genomic DNA from the blood cell samples. Libraries were built with the immunoSEQ multiplex PCR assay. A mixture of 60 forward primers for TCR Vbeta segments and 13 reverse primers for TCR Jbeta segments was used in the multiplex PCR. The CDR3 region of rearranged TCR beta genes was amplified from genomic DNA by a multiplex PCR assay. Amplified TCR beta libraries were sequenced as 87-base-pair reads on the Illumina HiSeq System. The original pipeline was this. A later analysis tallied 75 million to 85 million unique TCR beta chains across the 666 repertoires, and some 12 million of those chains were shared by two or more donors. A nearest-neighbor algorithm error-corrected the raw reads and collapsed the reads into unique sequences, merging closely related sequences to remove PCR and sequencing errors. V, D and J gene segments were assigned by aligning CDR3 sequences to IMGT reference sequences. For a sequence to be retained, at least a six-nucleotide match to both a V gene segment and a J gene segment was required. A rearrangement counted as productive if the CDR3 had no stop codons and remained in frame with V and J, and every other rearrangement counted as non-productive. Following IMGT convention, CDR3 was defined as the stretch from the second conserved V-encoded cysteine up to the conserved J-encoded phenylalanine. The earlier analysis of 587 of the donors excluded sequences that lacked an unambiguous match to a single V gene segment. An earlier analysis of a few hundred of the donors classified V segments as functional when productive rearrangements were above 56.7% and as segregating when the standard deviation between donors was above 5%. To diagnose cytomegalovirus status from the catalog of TCR beta chain sequences, a statistical classification framework was built. In a later analysis, V and J genes were assigned by comparing TCR nucleotide sequences against IMGT/GENE-DB human TR gene sequences. The TCRdist pipeline was used in a later analysis to assign CDR3 sequences and most-parsimonious VDJ recombination scenarios. In a later analysis, each TCR beta chain was defined by its CDR3 amino acid sequence together with its V-gene family, and reads without a unique V-gene family were excluded. To address suspected cross-contamination and a sequencing artifact, a later analysis removed some 620 highly shared, low-generation-probability nucleotide sequences. A later analysis calculated a clonal expansion index for each public chain from normalized within-repertoire ranks of inferred template counts. Generation probabilities in a later analysis came from a VDJ recombination model fitted to out-of-frame rearrangements, and those results were checked against IGoR. In a later analysis, hypergeometric tests were used to score TCR-TCR, TCR-HLA and TCR-CMV co-occurrence, with a repertoire-size bias correction applied to TCR pairs. False discovery rates were estimated in a later analysis by permuting HLA or CMV assignments 20 times. In a later analysis, co-occurring TCRs were grouped using DBSCAN, and TCRdist sequence similarity was added for clustering within HLA-allele-positive subsets. Repertoires with fewer than 30,000 or more than 120,000 public chains, plus five repertoires with anomalous nucleotide sharing, were excluded from co-occurrence clustering. The clones in this table, taken by TCRdb from immuneACCESS, are in-frame only. Not every clone is retained; where verified, under half of the shortfall comes from an unresolved V gene, and the cause of the rest is unknown. The V and J calls and clone size were taken over from that table, and D and trimming were inferred from the DNA. For this sample there are about 100,000 clones; around 76% appear just once. Under 4.5% of the sample lies in the top ten.

Points on this clone: Its antigen specificity is not known. Base qualities are not provided; no much larger clone lies one nucleotide away.

V is clipped by 0 bases and J by 5 bases, and the sequence between their germline boundaries is 11 bases long. From its cysteine to its phenylalanine, the CDR3 spans 14 amino acids. Left in the record is the CDR3 DNA by itself, 42 bases read in frame from the first base. Taken from the germline V gene, the CDR1 and CDR2 loops are SGDLS and YYNGEE. The chain employs TRBV9 and TRBJ1-2; no D segment can be confidently identified. The sample was PBMCs. This clonotype was sampled from a woman between 50 and 59 years old in good health and CMV-seropositive. In nucleotides, the sequence is TGTGCCAGCAGCGTAGCGGGAACCCATTATGGCTACACCTTC. This yields the protein CASSVAGTHYGYTF. With the rest looked up from the reference TRBV9 and TRBJ1-2 genes rather than sequenced, the full variable domain is DSGVTQTPKHLITATGQRVTLRCSPRSGDLSVYWYQQSLDQGLQFLIQYYNGEERAKGNILERFSAQQFPDLHSELNLSSLELGDSALYFCASSVAGTHYGYTFGSGTRLTVV.